Listed below are T cell receptor beta chains from one sample, sequenced in a study of read filtering for tumor transcriptome and immune sequencing. Using its own MiXCR run on the reads, TCRdb lists one record per CDR3 protein. The sample lists more than 100,000 distinct CDR3 sequences, over 10% occurring once. Sequences were obtained from a population of CD138-negative cells sorted from bone marrow. The receptors here all came from a donor over 35 with multiple myeloma. Both conserved end residues are part of each CDR3. Fields, in order: V gene, CDR3 protein.

>TRBV6-2/TRBV6-3
CASSYKGYQPQHF
>TRBV29-1
CSAGTPGNTIYF
>TRBV7-9
CASSFPGTGLTETQYF
>TRBV11-3
CASATKVNTEAFF
>TRBV10-3
CAISLTGIDEQFF
>TRBV20-1
CSAKIPPGQGLHEQFF
>TRBV6-2/TRBV6-3
CASSSWGRESFF
>TRBV19
CASTPGQPGGYGYTF
>TRBV9
CASSPGDAYEQYF
>TRBV13
CASSSTTSGRAHEQFF
>TRBV9
CASSFGQGAAGELFF
>TRBV29-1
CSTHGDEETQYF
>TRBV4-1
CASSQVGDRVGSDTQYF
>TRBV5-6
CASSILSRNEQFF
>TRBV18
CASSADRGGTDTQYF
>TRBV30
CAWGTVNKEQFF
>TRBV9
CASSNHRHTGSVEAFF
>TRBV7-2
CASSLAPGRGGGNGQFF
>TRBV4-1
CASSQASSGSGADTQYF
>TRBV20-1
CSAPRASGSYEQYF
>TRBV20-1
CSAREGGESSPLHF
>TRBV10-3
CATRTGNSGNTIYF
>TRBV20-1
CSARVGWDQPQHF
>TRBV6-1
CASRIPSGGNYGYTF
>TRBV18
CASSPPGTGNTEAFF
>TRBV29-1
CSVEAAGRPYEQYF
>TRBV29-1
CSVGRVSGSTDTQYF
>TRBV2
CASSEALRGSDETQYF
>TRBV12-3/TRBV12-4
CASSSRVSGISYNEQFF
>TRBV30
CAWSTAGGTEAFF
>TRBV20-1
CSADWTGVYNEQFF
>TRBV12-5
CASGLVLRENEKLFF
>TRBV24-1
CATSDSIRAGEAYNEQFF
>TRBV7-9
CASSLPEETQYF
>TRBV6-2/TRBV6-3
CASSTLSRGNLNTEAFF
>TRBV7-3
CAGSLMKVAGSSYDEQFF
>TRBV12-3/TRBV12-4
CASSSVRPNSVGTKNIQYF
>TRBV2
CASSGPSANTGELFF
>TRBV12-3/TRBV12-4
CASSLSPAAGNTIYF
>TRBV10-1
CASSEFGVPYNEQFF
>TRBV6-5
CASSPLRGVNSEAFF
>TRBV27
CASSPDEGFGYTF
>TRBV10-1
CASSESITGGEQYF
>TRBV5-4
CASSFTLGAIESGELFF
>TRBV20-1
CSASGTEQFF
>TRBV4-3
CASSKGGQFITEAFF
>TRBV11-2
CASSSYDGYEQYF
>TRBV20-1
CSAPSLLGGSYNEQFF